The present entry profiles one T cell receptor beta chain with its context. Its antigen is not identified. Sequencing was performed with immunoSEQ multiplex PCR; in TCRdb, only in-frame clones are kept and a portion is missing. The sample holds about 150,000 clones, 80% to 95% seen once. Second-dose intervals near 4 or 12 weeks were combined. These data belong to a study of T cell responses to AZD1222 COVID-19 vaccine. General study findings and limits: No day 14 peak samples; only post-peak repertoires were characterized. White British people made up most donors, females outnumbered males, and clonal diversity was possibly underestimated. Spike-specific TCRs gained breadth and depth after people received two AZD1222 doses.

The V gene's germline CDR1 is SNHLY and CDR2 FYNNEI. Germline trimming cut 5 bases from V and 6 bases from J; bases unmatched to any gene: 5. This CDR3 has 13 amino acids. This receptor was obtained from an adult who received the AZD1222 COVID-19 vaccine. Sequences were derived from peripheral blood, sampled 28 days after the second AZD1222 dose. The chain employs TRBV2 and TRBJ2-7, with 9 bases matching TRBD1. The CDR3 loop is CASSTDRGSEQYF. The CDR3 DNA reads TGTGCCAGCAGTACGGACAGGGGAAGCGAGCAGTACTTC.